This T cell receptor beta chain was sequenced during a study of blood T cells in healthy people across ages. Regarding the study as a whole: The CMV status of each donor remained undetermined, and this could have confounded shifts in expanded clonotypes.

The second PCR ran about 6 to 12 cycles with a sample-barcoded 5' primer and J-beta primers. In TCRdb, the 5' RACE reads were re-called with MiXCR into one record per CDR3 protein. The sample carries approximately 1,000,000 distinct CDR3 sequences, under 40% recorded once. On this clonotype itself: As yet, its antigen is unknown.

CDR3 length equals 10 residues. Germline CDR1 MNHNS, CDR2 SASEGT. Between the trimmed V and J ends, which lost 1 base and 8 bases, there was a span of 2 bases. The donors, healthy Caucasians from Russia, were aged about 6 to 100. Each sample yielded at least 6 million isolated PBMCs. This chain joins TRBV6-1 and TRBJ1-2; D uncertain. The clonotype originates from a young man in good health. Sequencing was done on a sample of blood. The CDR3 coding sequence is TGTGCCAGCAGTGAAGTCGGCTACACCTTC. Amino acid sequence: CASSEVGYTF.